The table lists the clone carrying this T cell receptor beta chain with a few counts. The CDR3 has 15 amino acids. Trimming pared 6 bases from V and 2 bases from J, leaving 14 bases between. Germline V gene lookup returns CDR1 MDHEN and CDR2 SYDVKM. This record belongs to a study of PD-L1 blockade in urothelial cancer. This table comes from immunoSEQ multiplex PCR, and its TCRdb copy is limited to in-frame clones, with some not included. The sample includes about 40,000 clones, around four fifths of them seen just once. The rearrangement links TRBV28 to TRBJ2-1; tentatively, D is TRBD1 (5 bases). Here the sequenced sample was PBMCs, taken around atezolizumab (anti-PD-L1) treatment. The receptor was derived from a man aged 60 to 75 with urothelial cancer. The CDR3 sequence: CASSRREGAYNEQFF. The CDR3 DNA follows: TGTGCCAGCAGCCGCAGGGAAGGGGCCTACAATGAGCAGTTCTTC.